One sample yielded the 9 T cell receptor beta chains listed below, sequenced in a study of blood T cell repertoires in COVID-19. Sequencing was performed with immunoSEQ multiplex PCR; in TCRdb, only in-frame clones are kept and a portion is missing. The sample consists of 150,000 to 200,000 clones, approximately 82% of them appearing once. Sample: PBMCs or T cells enriched from blood (not recorded which). The receptors were sampled from a woman aged 60-75 years with acute COVID-19.

The CDR3 is CASVQGGGSPLHF. CDR3 nucleotide sequence: TGTGCCAGCGTACAGGGTGGGGGTTCACCCCTCCACTTT. The chain links TRBV3-1 (or the pseudogene TRBV3-2) to TRBJ1-6; possible D gene TRBD1, 6 bases. The CDR3 consists of 13 residues. Trimming removed 8 bases from V and 9 bases from J, with 14 bases in between. CDR1 is LGHDT, CDR2 YNNKEL, per germline (reference sequence).

The chain carries TRBV7-9 and TRBJ1-3; D remains unclear. The germline CDR1 and CDR2 sequences are SEHNR and FQNEAQ (reference sequence). V shed 5 bases and J shed 4 bases, with 15 bases lying between them. The CDR3 is 15 residues long. The CDR3 DNA reads as TGTGCCAGCAGCCTGGCCCAGGCCCCGGGAAACACCATATATTTT. As protein: CASSLAQAPGNTIYF.

The genes are TRBV12-3 or TRBV12-4 and TRBJ1-2; D uncertain. Trimming took 6 bases from V and 7 from J, leaving 12 bases between them. CDR3 length: 12 amino acids. Here the CDR3 DNA reads TGTGCCAGCAGCTCTAGAGGAAGTGGCTACACCTTC. This gives the protein CASSSRGSGYTF.

The rearrangement uses TRBV6-2 or TRBV6-3 and TRBJ1-3; D is undetermined. This CDR3 has 15 amino acids. Per germline, CDR1 MNHEY and CDR2 SVGEGT. V dropped 5 bases and J dropped 1 base, with 12 bases sitting between them. The CDR3 is CASSPDGGSGNTIYF. For the CDR3, the DNA is TGTGCCAGCAGTCCAGACGGAGGATCTGGAAACACCATATATTTT.

This chain connects TRBV19 to TRBJ1-1; 9 nucleotides match TRBD1. The V segment lost 5 bases and the J segment 3 bases; nucleotides outside the gene matches: 1. The CDR3 extends over 13 amino acids. CDR1 is LNHDA and CDR2 is SQIVND in the germline V gene (reference sequence). CDR3 coding DNA: TGTGCCAGTAGTCGGACAGGGGACACTGAAGCTTTCTTT. Translating it yields CASSRTGDTEAFF.

The V and J genes are TRBV14 and TRBJ1-3, with unresolved D. The CDR3 loop spans 16 amino acids. V lost 4 bases and J lost 0, with 13 bases in between. Germline assignment: CDR1 SGHDN and CDR2 FVKESK. The CDR3 loop is CASSPLMANSGNTIYF. The CDR3 DNA follows: TGTGCCAGCAGCCCTCTTATGGCAAACTCTGGAAACACCATATATTTT.

This chain links TRBV15 with TRBJ2-7, with TRBD1 as a possible D gene (7 bases). This CDR3 has 14 amino acids. Trimming took 1 base from V and 7 from J, leaving 14 bases between them. Germline V gene sequence: CDR1 LNHNV, CDR2 YYDKDF (reference sequence). The CDR3 loop is CATSRVASGGEQYV. CDR3 DNA: TGTGCCACCAGCAGAGTAGCCTCAGGGGGGGAGCAGTACGTC.

This clone showed up many times. The V gene is TRBV10-3, the J gene TRBJ2-7; 9 bases fit TRBD1. The germline V gene encodes CDR1 ENHRY and CDR2 SYGVKD. V shed 10 bases and J 0 bases; nucleotides not matched to a gene: 10. The CDR3 runs to 15 residues. The CDR3 sequence is CATEPRQGDSYEQYF. The CDR3 DNA sequence: TGTGCCACCGAGCCGAGACAGGGGGACTCCTACGAGCAGTACTTC.

The chain uses TRBV3-1 (or the pseudogene TRBV3-2) and TRBJ2-2, with a weak D call TRBD2 (5 bases). Per the germline V gene, CDR1 is LGHDT and CDR2 is YNNKEL (reference sequence). This CDR3 contains 14 residues. V was clipped by 6 bases and J by 0 bases, with 8 bases between them. The CDR3 spells CASRTGTNTGELFF. The CDR3 DNA is TGTGCCAGCAGGACGGGAACGAACACCGGGGAGCTGTTTTTT.